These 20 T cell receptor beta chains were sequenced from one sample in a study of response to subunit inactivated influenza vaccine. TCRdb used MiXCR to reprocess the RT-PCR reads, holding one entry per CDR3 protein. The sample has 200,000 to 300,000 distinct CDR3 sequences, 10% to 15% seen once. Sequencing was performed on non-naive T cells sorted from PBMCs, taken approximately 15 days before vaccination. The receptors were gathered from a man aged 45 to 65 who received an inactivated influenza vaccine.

This chain's CDR3 is CASSAAGGAGKTQYF. The CDR3 bases are TGTGCCAGCAGCGCCGCGGGGGGCGCGGGAAAGACCCAGTACTTC. This sequence joins TRBV9 and TRBJ2-5; TRBD2 agrees at 8 bases. The CDR3 runs to 15 residues. Germline V gives CDR1 SGDLS, CDR2 YYNGEE. V shed 3 bases and J 6 bases; nucleotides not matched to a gene: 10.

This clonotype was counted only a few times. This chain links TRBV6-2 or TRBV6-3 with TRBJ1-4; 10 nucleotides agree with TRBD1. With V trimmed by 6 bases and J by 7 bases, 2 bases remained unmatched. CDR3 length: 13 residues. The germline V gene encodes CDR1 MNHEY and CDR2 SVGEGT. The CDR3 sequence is CASSDRGPEKLFF. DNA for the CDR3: TGTGCCAGCAGCGACAGGGGGCCTGAAAAACTGTTTTTT.

CDR3: CASSQDRNRGSPLHF. In DNA form, the CDR3 reads TGTGCCAGCAGCCAAGATAGGAACAGAGGTTCACCCCTCCACTTT. V gene TRBV3-1 combines with J gene TRBJ1-6; D remains ambiguous. Germline loops: CDR1 LGHDT, CDR2 YNNKEL (reference sequence). This CDR3 spans 15 amino acids. The ends were cut back, 0 bases at V and 9 bases at J, with 12 bases in the middle.

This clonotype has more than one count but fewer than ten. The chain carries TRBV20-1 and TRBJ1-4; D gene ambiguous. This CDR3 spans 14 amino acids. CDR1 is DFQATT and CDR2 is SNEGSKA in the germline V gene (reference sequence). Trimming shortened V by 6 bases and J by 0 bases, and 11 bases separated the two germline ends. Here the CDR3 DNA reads TGCAGTGCGGCCACACATACAACTAATGAAAAACTGTTTTTT. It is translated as CSAATHTTNEKLFF.

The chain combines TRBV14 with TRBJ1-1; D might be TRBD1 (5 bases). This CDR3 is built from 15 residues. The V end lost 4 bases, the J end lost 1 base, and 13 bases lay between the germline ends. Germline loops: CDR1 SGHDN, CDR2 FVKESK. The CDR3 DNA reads TGTGCCAGCAGCCTGGGACCTCGGGCGAACACTGAAGCTTTCTTT. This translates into CASSLGPRANTEAFF.

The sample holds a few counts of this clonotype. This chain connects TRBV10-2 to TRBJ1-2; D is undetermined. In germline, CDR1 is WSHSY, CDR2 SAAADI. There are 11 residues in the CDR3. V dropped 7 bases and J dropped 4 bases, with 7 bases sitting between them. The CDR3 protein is CASIGPYGYTF. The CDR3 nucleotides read TGCGCCAGCATTGGACCCTATGGCTACACCTTC.

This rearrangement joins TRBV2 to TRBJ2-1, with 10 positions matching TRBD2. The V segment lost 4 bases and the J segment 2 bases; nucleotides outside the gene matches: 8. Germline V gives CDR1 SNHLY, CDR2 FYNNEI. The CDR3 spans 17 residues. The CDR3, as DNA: TGTGCCAGCAGTGGAGGCCCCACTAGCGGGGCCTACAATGAGCAGTTCTTC. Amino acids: CASSGGPTSGAYNEQFF. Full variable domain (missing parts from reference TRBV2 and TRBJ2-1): EPEVTQTPSHQVTQMGQEVILRCVPISNHLYFYWYRQILGQKVEFLVSFYNNEISEKSEIFDDQFSVERPDGSNFTLKIRSTKLEDSAMYFCASSGGPTSGAYNEQFFGPGTRLTVL.

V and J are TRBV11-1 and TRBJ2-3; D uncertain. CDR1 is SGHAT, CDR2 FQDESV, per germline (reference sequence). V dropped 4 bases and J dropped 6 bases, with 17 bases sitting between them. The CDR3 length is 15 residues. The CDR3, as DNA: TGTGCCAGCAGCTCAGACTCCGTGGCTGGGGATACGCAGTATTTT. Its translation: CASSSDSVAGDTQYF.

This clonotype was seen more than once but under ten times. Written as DNA, the CDR3 is TGCAGTGCTAGAGACCCAGCGGGAGAGACTGGCTACGAGCAGTACTTC. Its protein product is CSARDPAGETGYEQYF. V usage is TRBV20-1 and J usage is TRBJ2-7, with 8 bases lining up with TRBD2. Germline CDR1 reads DFQATT; CDR2 reads SNEGSKA (reference sequence). CDR3 length: 16 residues. J gave up 3 bases and V 0 bases, and 10 bases lay outside the gene matches.

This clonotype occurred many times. CDR3 sequence reads: CSVEGQGTINEQFF. The CDR3 DNA sequence: TGCAGCGTTGAAGGACAGGGGACGATCAATGAGCAGTTCTTC. V usage is TRBV29-1 and J usage is TRBJ2-1, with 8 bases matching TRBD1. With 1 base clipped from V and 6 bases from J, the junction kept 5 bases outside the gene matches. The CDR3 loop spans 14 amino acids. Looked up from germline, CDR1 is SQVTM and CDR2 is ANQGSEA.

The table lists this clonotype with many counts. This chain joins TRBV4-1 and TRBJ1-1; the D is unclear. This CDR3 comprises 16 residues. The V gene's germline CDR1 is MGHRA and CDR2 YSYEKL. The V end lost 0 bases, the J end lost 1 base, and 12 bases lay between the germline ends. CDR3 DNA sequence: TGCGCCAGCAGCCAAGATATTGTTACGGAGAACACTGAAGCTTTCTTT. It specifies CASSQDIVTENTEAFF.

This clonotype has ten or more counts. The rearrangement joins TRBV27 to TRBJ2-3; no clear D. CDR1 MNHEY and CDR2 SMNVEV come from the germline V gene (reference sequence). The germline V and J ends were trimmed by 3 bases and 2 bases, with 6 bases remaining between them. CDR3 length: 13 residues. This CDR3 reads CASSFVFTDTQYF. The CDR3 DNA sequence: TGTGCCAGCAGTTTTGTGTTCACAGATACGCAGTATTTT.

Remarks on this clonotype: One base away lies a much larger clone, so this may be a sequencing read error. For the CDR3, the DNA is TGTGCCAGCAGTTTTACCTCTGGGGCCAACGACCTGACTTTC. It encodes CASSFTSGANDLTF. This chain joins TRBV6-5 and TRBJ2-6; possibly TRBD1 for D (5 bases). CDR1 MNHEY and CDR2 SVGAGI come from the germline V gene. The CDR3 has 14 amino acids.

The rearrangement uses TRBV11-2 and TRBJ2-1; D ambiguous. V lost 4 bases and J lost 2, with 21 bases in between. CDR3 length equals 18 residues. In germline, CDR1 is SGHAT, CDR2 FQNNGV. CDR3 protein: CASSSPLLRNLAYNEQFF. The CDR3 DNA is TGTGCCAGCAGCTCACCTCTACTTAGAAACCTAGCCTACAATGAGCAGTTCTTC.

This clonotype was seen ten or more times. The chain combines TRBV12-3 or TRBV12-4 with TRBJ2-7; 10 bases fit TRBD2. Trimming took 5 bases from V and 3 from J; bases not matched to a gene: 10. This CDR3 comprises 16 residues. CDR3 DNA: TGTGCCAGCAGTCTGTCTAGCGGGAGTCCAATCTACGAGCAGTACTTC. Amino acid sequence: CASSLSSGSPIYEQYF.

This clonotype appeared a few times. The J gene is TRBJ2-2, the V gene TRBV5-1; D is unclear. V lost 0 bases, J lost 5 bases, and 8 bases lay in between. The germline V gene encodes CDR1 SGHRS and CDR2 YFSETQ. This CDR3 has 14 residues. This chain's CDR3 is CASSLGHATGELFF. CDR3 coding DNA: TGCGCCAGCAGCTTGGGACACGCGACCGGGGAGCTGTTTTTT. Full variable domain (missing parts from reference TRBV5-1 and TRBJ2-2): KAGVTQTPRYLIKTRGQQVTLSCSPISGHRSVSWYQQTPGQGLQFLFEYFSETQRNKGNFPGRFSGRQFSNSRSEMNVSTLELGDSALYLCASSLGHATGELFFGEGSRLTVL.

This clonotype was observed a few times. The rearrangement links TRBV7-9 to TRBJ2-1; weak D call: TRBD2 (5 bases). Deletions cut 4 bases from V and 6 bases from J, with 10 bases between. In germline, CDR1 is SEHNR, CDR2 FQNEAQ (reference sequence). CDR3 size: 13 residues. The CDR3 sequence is CASSSGISNEQFF. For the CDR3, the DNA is TGTGCCAGCAGCTCCGGGATATCCAATGAGCAGTTCTTC.

This chain's CDR3 is CASSLGLLMVDGYTF. CDR3 nucleotide sequence: TGCGCCAGCAGCTTGGGACTCCTAATGGTTGATGGCTACACCTTC. The chain links TRBV4-1 to TRBJ1-2; perhaps TRBD1 as D (5 bases). The V end was cut by 5 bases, the J end by 6 bases, with 19 bases between. Germline V lookup: CDR1 MGHRA, CDR2 YSYEKL. The CDR3 runs to 15 residues.

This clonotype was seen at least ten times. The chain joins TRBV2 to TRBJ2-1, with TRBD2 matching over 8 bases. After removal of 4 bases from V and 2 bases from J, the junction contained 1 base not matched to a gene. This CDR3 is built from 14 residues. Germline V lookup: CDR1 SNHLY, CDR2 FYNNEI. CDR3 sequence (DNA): TGTGCCAGCAGTGTGACTAGCGCCTACAATGAGCAGTTCTTC. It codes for CASSVTSAYNEQFF.

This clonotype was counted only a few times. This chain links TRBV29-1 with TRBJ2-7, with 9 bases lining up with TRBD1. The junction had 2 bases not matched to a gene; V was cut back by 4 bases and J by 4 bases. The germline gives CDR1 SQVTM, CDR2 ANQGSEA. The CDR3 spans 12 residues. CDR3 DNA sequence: TGCAGCGTTGTAGACAGGGGGTACGAGCAGTACTTC. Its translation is CSVVDRGYEQYF.